The 10 T cell receptor beta chains in this list originate from one sample, sequenced in a study of shared clonotypes between healthy human individuals. Produced via immunoSEQ multiplex PCR; TCRdb's table is partial and in-frame only. The sample lists about 2 million clones, over 85% seen once, with 0.1% to 0.15% in the top ten. The sample consisted of naive CD4+ T cells sorted from blood. Subset meaning: CD45RA+ positively selected. Every receptor here comes from a man younger than 35 in good health.

The chain carries TRBV19 and TRBJ1-2; tentatively, D is TRBD1 (5 bases). Germline V gene lookup returns CDR1 LNHDA and CDR2 SQIVND (reference sequence). The length of the CDR3 is 17 residues. V lost 5 bases, J lost 5 bases, and 24 bases lay in between. The CDR3 DNA reads as TGTGCCAGTAGTCCCCGAGGAGGGACCACTTTCTTATATGGCTACACCTTC. Its protein is CASSPRGGTTFLYGYTF.

The rearrangement uses TRBV20-1 and TRBJ1-1; D is possibly TRBD1 (5 bases). The CDR3 contains 11 residues. The germline gives CDR1 DFQATT, CDR2 SNEGSKA (reference sequence). The V end was cut by 5 bases, the J end by 11 bases, with 15 bases between. The CDR3, as DNA: TGCAGTGCTTCTCCAGGGTTCGGGGCTTTCTTT. This codes for CSASPGFGAFF.

The chain combines TRBV18 with TRBJ2-1; 10 positions match TRBD2. CDR1 KGHSH and CDR2 LQKENI come from the germline V gene. The V and J ends lost 5 bases and 5 bases, in that order; junction bases with no gene match: 6. The CDR3 runs 15 residues. The CDR3 DNA reads as TGTGCCAGCTCATCCGGACTAGCGGTAAACAATGAGCAGTTCTTC. It specifies CASSSGLAVNNEQFF.

In the case of this clone: This CDR3 is also generated by other DNA sequences in the sample. The genes are TRBV30 and TRBJ2-2; D is perhaps TRBD2 (6 bases). The CDR3 contains 13 residues. Germline CDR1 GTSNPN, CDR2 SVGIG (reference sequence). The V end was cut by 2 bases, the J end by 7 bases, with 11 bases between. CDR3 residues: CAWSSGGGGELFF. CDR3 coding DNA: TGTGCCTGGAGTTCCGGGGGTGGCGGGGAGCTGTTTTTT.

This sequence joins TRBV9 and TRBJ2-3; D is undetermined. Trimming removed 0 bases at V and 3 bases at J, with 11 bases between. This CDR3 has 15 amino acids. Germline-derived CDR1 and CDR2 are SGDLS and YYNGEE. The CDR3 sequence: CASSVGPFGTDTQYF. The CDR3 DNA is TGTGCCAGCAGCGTAGGTCCTTTCGGGACAGATACGCAGTATTTT.

Comment on this clone: A clone one base away is much larger, so this may be a read error. Other nucleotide sequences from this sample produce the same CDR3. This chain links TRBV11-2 with TRBJ1-1; D is unclear. The ends were cut back, 1 base at V and 5 bases at J, with 2 bases in the middle. The V gene's germline CDR1 is SGHAT and CDR2 FQNNGV. CDR3 length: 11 residues. The CDR3 reads CASSLVTEAFF. The DNA of the CDR3 is TGTGCCAGCAGCTTAGTAACTGAAGCTTTCTTT.

This chain joins TRBV7-2 and TRBJ2-5, with a tentative D call TRBD2 (5 bases). The CDR3 is 12 residues long. Trimming removed 5 bases at V and 4 bases at J, with 8 bases between. Per the germline V gene, CDR1 is SGHTA and CDR2 is FQGNSA. In nucleotides, the CDR3 is TGTGCCAGCAGCACTAGTGGAGAGACCCAGTACTTC. Its protein product is CASSTSGETQYF.

This chain links TRBV7-2 with TRBJ1-6; unclear D gene. Germline CDR1 reads SGHTA; CDR2 reads FQGNSA. Trimming took off 7 bases at V and 5 bases at J, with 9 bases between the two ends. This CDR3 is built from 13 residues. CDR3 nucleotide sequence: TGTGCCAGCACCCGACACAATAATTCACCCCTCCACTTT. As protein: CASTRHNNSPLHF. The whole variable domain, filled in from reference TRBV7-2 and TRBJ1-6, reads GAGVSQSPSNKVTEKGKDVELRCDPISGHTALYWYRQSLGQGLEFLIYFQGNSAPDKSGLPSDRFSAERTGGSVSTLTIQRTQQEDSAVYLCASTRHNNSPLHFGNGTRLTVT.

The V and J genes are TRBV4-3 and TRBJ2-7; D gene unclear. Trimming pared 3 bases from V and 2 bases from J, leaving 8 bases between. The germline V gene encodes CDR1 LGHNA and CDR2 YSLEER. This CDR3 is built from 13 residues. In DNA, the CDR3 is TGCGCCAGCAGCCACGGAGCCGCCTACGAGCAGTACTTC. Residues: CASSHGAAYEQYF.

The chain couples TRBV28 to TRBJ2-5, with 8 positions matching TRBD1. This CDR3 spans 16 amino acids. Germline trimming cut 1 base from V and 4 bases from J; bases unmatched to any gene: 8. The germline gives CDR1 MDHEN, CDR2 SYDVKM. The CDR3 is CASSLLPGQGPETQYF. DNA for the CDR3: TGTGCCAGCAGTTTATTGCCCGGACAGGGACCAGAGACCCAGTACTTC.